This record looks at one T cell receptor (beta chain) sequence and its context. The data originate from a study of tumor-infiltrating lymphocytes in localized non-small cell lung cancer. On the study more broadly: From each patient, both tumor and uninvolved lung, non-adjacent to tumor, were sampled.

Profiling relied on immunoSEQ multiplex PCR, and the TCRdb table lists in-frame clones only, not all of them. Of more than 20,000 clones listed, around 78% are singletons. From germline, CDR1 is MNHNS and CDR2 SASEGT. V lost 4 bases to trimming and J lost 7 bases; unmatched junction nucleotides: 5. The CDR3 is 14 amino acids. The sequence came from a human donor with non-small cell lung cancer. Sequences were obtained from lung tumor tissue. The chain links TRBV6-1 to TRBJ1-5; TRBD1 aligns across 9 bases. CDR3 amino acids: CASSVDRGDQPQHF. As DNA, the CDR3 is TGTGCCAGCAGTGTGGACAGGGGAGACCAGCCCCAGCATTTT.